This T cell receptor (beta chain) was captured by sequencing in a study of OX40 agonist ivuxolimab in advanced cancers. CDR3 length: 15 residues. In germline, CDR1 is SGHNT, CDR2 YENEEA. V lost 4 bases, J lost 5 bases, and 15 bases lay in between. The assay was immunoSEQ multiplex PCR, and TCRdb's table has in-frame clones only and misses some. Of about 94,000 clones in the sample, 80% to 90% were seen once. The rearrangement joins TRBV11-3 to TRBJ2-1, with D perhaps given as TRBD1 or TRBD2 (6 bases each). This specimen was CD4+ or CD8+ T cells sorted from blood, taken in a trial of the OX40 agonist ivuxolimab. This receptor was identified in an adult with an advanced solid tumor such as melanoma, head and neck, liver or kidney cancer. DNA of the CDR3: TGTGCCAGCAGCTCCTATGGGGGGCCTGACAATGAGCAGTTCTTC. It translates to CASSSYGGPDNEQFF.